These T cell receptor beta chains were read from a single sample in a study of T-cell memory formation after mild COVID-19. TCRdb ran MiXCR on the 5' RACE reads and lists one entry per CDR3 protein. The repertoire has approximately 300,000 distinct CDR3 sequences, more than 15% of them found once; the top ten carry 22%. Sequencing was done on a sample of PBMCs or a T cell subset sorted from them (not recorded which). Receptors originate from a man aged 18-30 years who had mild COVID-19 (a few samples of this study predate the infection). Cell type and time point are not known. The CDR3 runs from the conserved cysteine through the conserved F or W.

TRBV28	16	CASSSELAGGPDTQYF
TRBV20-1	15	CSASDLDREKYEQYF
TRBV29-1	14	CSVEARGGGETQYF
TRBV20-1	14	CSARAQGQRYEQYF
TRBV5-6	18	CASSLRPTGTGSNYGYTF
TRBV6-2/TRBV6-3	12	CASINGNTEAFF
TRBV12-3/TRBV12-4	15	CASSLSQGVYNEQFF
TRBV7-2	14	CASSRGLAKNIQYF
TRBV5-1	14	CASNFGQGNEKLFF
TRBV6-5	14	CASTSPTVQETQYF
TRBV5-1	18	CASSLSFGGKANTGELFF
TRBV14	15	CASSQAQGSNYGYTF
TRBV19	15	CASSIGAGNTDTQYF
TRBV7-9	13	CASSRMRNTEAFF
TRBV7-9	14	CASSVTAPGNTIYF
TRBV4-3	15	CASSLRDLSSYEQYF
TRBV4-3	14	CASSQDVGGSGYTF
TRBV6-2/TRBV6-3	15	CASSYSGYSNQPQHF
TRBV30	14	CAWGTAGLRTEAFF
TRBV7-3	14	CASSLSRETGELFF
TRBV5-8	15	CASSFGTGPRETQYF
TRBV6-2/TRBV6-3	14	CASSWVGNTGELFF
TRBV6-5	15	CASSYLPGGIDEQFF
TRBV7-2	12	CASSPRSGGYTF
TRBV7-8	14	CASSLADYTDTQYF
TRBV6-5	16	CASSYLLGQGNTEAFF
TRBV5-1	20	CASSFLTAGLAGTFQETQYF
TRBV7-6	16	CASSYEGQGHPGEQYF
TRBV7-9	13	CASSSPLPGELFF
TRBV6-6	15	CASSRLVVETDTQYF
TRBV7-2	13	CASSFGLDTEAFF
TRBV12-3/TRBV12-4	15	CASSLGRSGYNEQFF
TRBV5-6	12	CASSLGGGTQYF
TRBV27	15	CASSLSGGSTDTQYF
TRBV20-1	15	CSASGLGQGYRTQYF
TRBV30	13	CAWSPPGQIEAFF